The rows below give T cell receptor beta chains drawn from one sample of a study of identical twins. TCRdb reanalysed the 5' RACE reads using MiXCR and keeps one entry per CDR3 protein. Of under 300,000 distinct CDR3 sequences listed, over 13% were seen once; the top ten hold 7% to 9.5%. Material for sequencing was memory (CD45RO+) T cells sorted from blood. The receptors were sampled from a woman aged 18-29 years in good health. The CDR3 runs from the conserved cysteine through the conserved F or W. Fields, in order: J gene, D gene, V gene, clone size, CDR3 DNA, CDR3 protein. A D gene is named only where the DNA matches it firmly. Where a row states a size, it is once, few, many or the class of an expanded clone; other rows omit it.

TRBJ2-7 TRBD1 TRBV5-1 NA TGCGCCAGCAGATCCGGGACAGGGTGGTCCTACGAGCAGTACTTC CASRSGTGWSYEQYF
TRBJ2-2 NA TRBV6-1 few TGTGCCAGCAGCACGGCGAACACCGGGGAGCTGTTTTTT CASSTANTGELFF
TRBJ2-7 TRBD2 TRBV20-1 few TGCAGTGCTTGGGGACTAGCGGGAGTGTACTTC CSAWGLAGVYF
TRBJ1-2 TRBD1 TRBV6-1 NA TGTGCCAGCCGACAGGGTATGGAAGCTAACTATGGCTACACCTTC CASRQGMEANYGYTF
TRBJ2-7 NA TRBV12-3/TRBV12-4 few TGTGCCAGCAGAAATACAGGGATCTACGAGCAGTACTTC CASRNTGIYEQYF
TRBJ2-1 TRBD2 TRBV12-3/TRBV12-4 NA TGTGCCAGCGCTAGGACTAGCGCCTACAATGAGCAGTTCTTC CASARTSAYNEQFF
TRBJ1-3 TRBD1 TRBV20-1 many TGCAGTGCTAGGCGGACAGGGCCTGGAAACACCATATATTTT CSARRTGPGNTIYF
TRBJ1-1 NA TRBV20-1 NA TGCAGTGCTAGAGCCCGACAGATCAAAAACACTGAAGCTTTCTTT CSARARQIKNTEAFF
TRBJ1-4 NA TRBV19 many TGTGCCAGTAGTATATTGGACGGACGAAATGAAAAACTGTTTTTT CASSILDGRNEKLFF
TRBJ2-7 NA TRBV29-1 NA TGCAGCGTTGAAAGAGGACACGAGCAGTACTTC CSVERGHEQYF
TRBJ2-7 TRBD1 TRBV5-1 many TGCGCCAGCAGCCCAGTGGACAGGGGTAGATACGAGCAGTACTTC CASSPVDRGRYEQYF
TRBJ1-3 TRBD1 TRBV29-1 many TGCAGCGTGAGACAGGGGGTCGGAAACACCATATATTTT CSVRQGVGNTIYF
TRBJ2-2 NA TRBV18 few TGTGCCAGCTCATCCTCGGCGACCGGGGAGCTGTTTTTT CASSSSATGELFF
TRBJ1-1 NA TRBV7-2 many TGTGCCAGCAGCTTAGGGGGGGCTGAAGCTTTCTTT CASSLGGAEAFF
TRBJ2-4 NA TRBV6-2/TRBV6-3 NA TGTGCCAGCAGTTATTTGGATCTAGCCAAAAACATTCAGTACTTC CASSYLDLAKNIQYF
TRBJ1-2 NA TRBV7-8 few TGTGCCAGCAGCTGGGCAAGCAGACGTTTAGCTAACTATGGCTACACCTTC CASSWASRRLANYGYTF
TRBJ1-1 NA TRBV7-6 many TGTGCCAGCAGCTTACATGACAGGCTGAACACTGAAGCTTTCTTT CASSLHDRLNTEAFF
TRBJ2-1 TRBD2 TRBV20-1 few TGCAGTGCTCCCTTGACTAGCGGGGTAGAATGGGAGCAGTTCTTC CSAPLTSGVEWEQFF